Included here is one T cell receptor beta chain sequence, with context. Germline V gives CDR1 LGHNA, CDR2 YNFKEQ. Trimming cost V 0 bases and J 3 bases; bases outside gene matches: 9. There are 18 residues in the CDR3. Authors of the study amplified TCR beta CDR3 regions from RNA transcripts. With the HTBI primer set, the TCR CDR3 went through a first round of RT-PCR. TCRdb ran MiXCR on the multiplex PCR reads and lists one entry per CDR3 protein. The repertoire has more than 300,000 distinct CDR3 sequences, approximately 18% of them found once; the top ten carry more than 30%. The sample originates from a study of T cells in Graves' hyperthyroidism and ophthalmopathy.

The sequencing sample was made of blood. The chain employs TRBV4-2 and TRBJ2-5, with 11 bases aligning to TRBD2. The sequence was obtained from a woman aged 25 to 45 with Graves' hyperthyroidism that later progressed to Graves' ophthalmopathy. CDR3 DNA sequence: TGTGCCAGCAGCCAAGATCCCCTAGCGGGGGGACGAAAAGAGACCCAGTACTTC. Encoded protein: CASSQDPLAGGRKETQYF.